One sample yielded the 23 T cell receptor beta chains listed below, sequenced in a study of blood T cell repertoires in COVID-19. Clones were read by immunoSEQ multiplex PCR, and TCRdb kept only the in-frame ones, dropping some. The sample records roughly 230,000 clones, around 83% being singletons. Source material: peripheral blood. The receptors stem from a man aged 35 to 55 with active or convalescent COVID-19.

The J gene is TRBJ2-1, the V gene TRBV7-2; D perhaps matches TRBD1 (6 bases). V lost 3 bases to trimming and J lost 0 bases, with 9 bases between them. Germline lookup yields CDR1 SGHTA and CDR2 FQGNSA. CDR3 length: 15 residues. CDR3 nucleotides: TGTGCCAGCAGCTTCAGCAGGGGCTCCTACAATGAGCAGTTCTTC. Translated, it gives CASSFSRGSYNEQFF. The full variable domain, completed using reference TRBV7-2 and TRBJ2-1, is GAGVSQSPSNKVTEKGKDVELRCDPISGHTALYWYRQSLGQGLEFLIYFQGNSAPDKSGLPSDRFSAERTGGSVSTLTIQRTQQEDSAVYLCASSFSRGSYNEQFFGPGTRLTVL.

The gene calls are TRBV7-3 and TRBJ2-7, with D perhaps matching TRBD2 (6 bases). CDR1 and CDR2 from the germline V gene are SGHTA and FQGTGA. There are 16 residues in the CDR3. V lost 6 bases and J 3 bases, leaving 21 bases between the germline ends. This CDR3 reads CASRLDSSISGYEQYF. DNA for the CDR3: TGTGCCAGCAGGTTGGACTCTTCGATTAGCGGCTACGAGCAGTACTTC.

This clone has a single count. The rearrangement uses TRBV28 and TRBJ1-1, with a possible D match to TRBD1 (5 bases). The CDR3 sequence is 16 residues long. Trimming took 2 bases from V and 0 from J, leaving 13 bases between them. Germline CDR1 and CDR2: MDHEN and SYDVKM. CDR3 DNA: TGTGCCAGCAGTTTACTTGGGGCAGGGTTGAACACTGAAGCTTTCTTT. Translating it yields CASSLLGAGLNTEAFF. The complete variable domain, with remaining parts taken from reference TRBV28 and TRBJ1-1, reads DVKVTQSSRYLVKRTGEKVFLECVQDMDHENMFWYRQDPGLGLRLIYFSYDVKMKEKGDIPEGYSVSREKKERFSLILESASTNQTSMYLCASSLLGAGLNTEAFFGQGTRLTVV.

The genes are TRBV6-2 or TRBV6-3 and TRBJ2-7; D is perhaps TRBD2 (6 bases). Trimming cost V 4 bases and J 3 bases, with 22 bases left between them. CDR3 size: 17 residues. CDR1 is MNHEY, CDR2 SVGEGT, per germline. The CDR3, as DNA: TGTGCCAGCAGTTCCGAACCCCTGGGCCGGGGGTTCTACGAGCAGTACTTC. Amino acid sequence: CASSSEPLGRGFYEQYF.

The gene calls are TRBV7-8 and TRBJ2-7, with D possibly matching TRBD1 (6 bases). The CDR3 is 14 residues long. Germline values: CDR1 SGHVS, CDR2 FQNEAQ. V dropped 5 bases and J dropped 0 bases, with 11 bases sitting between them. CDR3 loop: CASSLGDTSYEQYF. The DNA for the CDR3 is TGTGCCAGCAGCCTCGGGGACACCTCCTACGAGCAGTACTTC.

The chain links TRBV3-1 (or the pseudogene TRBV3-2) to TRBJ2-3, with no clear D. The CDR3 runs to 12 residues. V was trimmed by 1 base and J by 8 bases, leaving 7 bases between them. Germline lookup yields CDR1 LGHDT and CDR2 YNNKEL (reference sequence). CDR3 region: CASSQVGGTQYF. CDR3 sequence (DNA): TGTGCCAGCAGCCAAGTAGGCGGTACGCAGTATTTT.

The chain carries TRBV18 and TRBJ2-7, with a possible D match to TRBD2 (6 bases). Trimming cost V 5 bases and J 0 bases, with 14 bases left between them. Germline V CDR1 and CDR2: KGHSH, LQKENI. CDR3 size: 15 residues. DNA for the CDR3: TGTGCCAGCTCATTAATCAGGACTATCTCCTACGAGCAGTACTTC. As protein: CASSLIRTISYEQYF.

The chain has TRBV24-1 and TRBJ2-1; 10 bases are shared with TRBD2. After removal of 3 bases from V and 3 bases from J, the junction contained 4 bases not matched to a gene. CDR1 and CDR2 from the germline V gene are KGHDR and SFDVKD. The CDR3 covers 16 residues. CDR3 protein: CATSDAGLAVYNEQFF. In DNA, the CDR3 is TGTGCCACCAGTGATGCAGGACTAGCGGTCTACAATGAGCAGTTCTTC.

This clone has a handful of counts. This chain connects TRBV5-6 to TRBJ1-5, with D perhaps matching TRBD1 (6 bases). The CDR3 spans 15 residues. V was clipped by 1 base and J by 2 bases, with 10 bases between them. Germline loops: CDR1 SGHDT, CDR2 YYEEEE. CDR3 sequence: CASSLRAGGNQPQHF. CDR3 bases: TGTGCCAGCAGCTTGAGGGCAGGGGGCAATCAGCCCCAGCATTTT. The full variable domain, with the rest looked up from reference TRBV5-6 and TRBJ1-5, is DAGVTQSPTHLIKTRGQQVTLRCSPKSGHDTVSWYQQALGQGPQFIFQYYEEEERQRGNFPDRFSGHQFPNYSSELNVNALLLGDSALYLCASSLRAGGNQPQHFGDGTRLSIL.

V usage is TRBV7-2 and J usage is TRBJ2-3, with D possibly matching TRBD2 (7 bases). The CDR3 is made up of 17 amino acids. Germline V gene lookup returns CDR1 SGHTA and CDR2 FQGNSA. Trimming removed 6 bases at V and 1 base at J, with 20 bases between. CDR3 residues: CASSPPVGGHRTDTQYF. CDR3 sequence (DNA): TGTGCCAGCAGTCCTCCCGTCGGGGGGCATCGCACAGATACGCAGTATTTT.

This clone has only one observation. This chain uses TRBV7-9 with TRBJ1-6; D possibly corresponds to TRBD1 (6 bases). This CDR3 region has 13 residues. CDR1 and CDR2 from the germline V gene are SEHNR and FQNEAQ (reference sequence). V lost 11 bases to trimming and J lost 5 bases, with 13 bases between them. The CDR3 protein is CAARGGNNSPLHF. The DNA for the CDR3 is TGTGCCGCAAGGGGGGGGAATAATTCACCCCTCCACTTT.

This chain uses TRBV5-1 with TRBJ2-3; TRBD2 aligns across 7 bases. Germline V gives CDR1 SGHRS, CDR2 YFSETQ. V was pared by 4 bases and J by 1 base, with 9 bases of the junction left unmatched. CDR3 length equals 16 residues. For the CDR3, the DNA is TGCGCCAGCAGCCAACCCCCGGGGAGGGGCACAGATACGCAGTATTTT. Amino acids: CASSQPPGRGTDTQYF.

In DNA form, the CDR3 reads TGCAGCGTTGAAGATCTACCCCGCACAGATACGCAGTATTTT. It specifies CSVEDLPRTDTQYF. The rearrangement uses TRBV29-1 and TRBJ2-3; D is unresolved. Germline CDR1 is SQVTM and CDR2 is ANQGSEA. Trimming took 0 bases from V and 1 from J, leaving 8 bases between them. This CDR3 is built from 14 residues.

The rearrangement uses TRBV24-1 and TRBJ1-1; D is ambiguous. CDR3 length equals 14 residues. V lost 4 bases and J 7 bases, leaving 15 bases between the germline ends. Germline CDR1 is KGHDR and CDR2 is SFDVKD. In DNA form, the CDR3 reads TGTGCCACCAGTGACCGATACCGGGAGAGTGAAGCTTTCTTT. Protein product: CATSDRYRESEAFF.

The V gene is TRBV10-3, the J gene TRBJ1-1; tentative D call: TRBD1 (5 bases). The germline V gene has CDR1 ENHRY and CDR2 SYGVKD. The CDR3 length is 14 residues. V was trimmed by 2 bases and J by 0 bases, leaving 7 bases between them. CDR3 sequence reads: CAISEGAVNTEAFF. The CDR3 coding sequence is TGTGCCATCAGTGAGGGGGCGGTGAACACTGAAGCTTTCTTT.

The genes are TRBV19 and TRBJ1-1, with TRBD1 as a possible D gene (6 bases). The CDR3 spans 12 residues. CDR1 is LNHDA, CDR2 SQIVND, per germline (reference sequence). V gave up 8 bases and J gave up 6 bases, with 13 bases separating them. The CDR3 region has the DNA TGTGCCAGTCGAGGGGGAGCCGCTGAAGCTTTCTTT. Amino acids: CASRGGAAEAFF.

V gene TRBV4-1 combines with J gene TRBJ2-1; possible D gene TRBD2, 5 bases. Germline-derived CDR1 and CDR2 are MGHRA and YSYEKL. Trimming took 2 bases from V and 7 from J, leaving 15 bases between them. The CDR3 spans 15 residues. In DNA, the CDR3 is TGCGCCAGCAGCCAACTGGGATGGGAGACAAATGAGCAGTTCTTC. It yields the protein CASSQLGWETNEQFF.

This chain uses TRBV7-6 with TRBJ2-1; 10 bases line up with TRBD2. The germline V gene has CDR1 SGHVS and CDR2 FNYEAQ. With 1 base clipped from V and 3 bases from J, the junction kept 9 bases outside the gene matches. The CDR3 runs to 18 residues. DNA for the CDR3: TGTGCCAGCAGCTTAGAGTCGTCTAGCGGGAGTGTCTACAATGAGCAGTTCTTC. This translates into CASSLESSSGSVYNEQFF. Supplemented by reference TRBV7-6 and TRBJ2-1, the full variable domain reads GAGVSQSPRYKVTKRGQDVALRCDPISGHVSLYWYRQALGQGPEFLTYFNYEAQQDKSGLPNDRFSAERPEGSISTLTIQRTEQRDSAMYRCASSLESSSGSVYNEQFFGPGTRLTVL.

By its share, this clone is medium-sized. The same CDR3 can be traced to other DNA sequences in this sample. The chain carries TRBV11-2 and TRBJ1-6; D gene ambiguous. This CDR3 is 14 amino acids long. The V end was cut by 1 base, the J end by 7 bases, with 8 bases between. The germline gives CDR1 SGHAT, CDR2 FQNNGV. The CDR3 coding sequence is TGTGCCAGCAGCTTAGCGGGGAACAATTCACCCCTCCACTTT. Residues: CASSLAGNNSPLHF. The full variable domain, rest sourced from reference TRBV11-2 and TRBJ1-6, is EAGVAQSPRYKIIEKRQSVAFWCNPISGHATLYWYQQILGQGPKLLIQFQNNGVVDDSQLPKDRFSAERLKGVDSTLKIQPAKLEDSAVYLCASSLAGNNSPLHFGNGTRLTVT.

The chain employs TRBV4-2 and TRBJ1-6, with D perhaps TRBD1 (5 bases). Trimming removed 1 base at V and 9 bases at J, with 13 bases between. CDR1 is LGHNA, CDR2 YNFKEQ, per germline. The CDR3 contains 15 residues. The CDR3 loop reads CASSQVEGAFSPLHF. The CDR3 DNA reads as TGTGCCAGCAGCCAAGTAGAAGGGGCGTTTTCACCCCTCCACTTT.

The chain links TRBV9 to TRBJ2-7; the D is unclear. Germline CDR1 and CDR2: SGDLS and YYNGEE. The CDR3 loop spans 14 amino acids. V gave up 2 bases and J gave up 0 bases, with 9 bases separating them. The CDR3 region has the DNA TGTGCCAGCAGCGTCACCTGGAGCTCCTACGAGCAGTACTTC. Protein sequence: CASSVTWSSYEQYF.

The V and J genes are TRBV6-6 and TRBJ1-6; weak D call: TRBD1 (6 bases). The CDR3 spans 17 residues. Trimming took off 5 bases at V and 0 bases at J, with 14 bases between the two ends. Germline CDR1 is MNHNY and CDR2 is SVGAGI (reference sequence). This chain's CDR3 is CASSLTQDSSYNSPLHF. CDR3 coding DNA: TGTGCCAGCAGTCTCACCCAGGACAGCTCCTATAATTCACCCCTCCACTTT.

The V and J genes are TRBV5-5 and TRBJ2-1; 10 bases fit TRBD2. CDR1 and CDR2 (germline): SGHKS, YYEKEE (reference sequence). The CDR3 length is 17 residues. The V and J ends lost 1 base and 6 bases, in that order; junction bases with no gene match: 10. CDR3 in DNA: TGTGCCAGCAGCTTGTATGTAGCGGGAGGTCTGTCCAATGAGCAGTTCTTC. It translates to CASSLYVAGGLSNEQFF.